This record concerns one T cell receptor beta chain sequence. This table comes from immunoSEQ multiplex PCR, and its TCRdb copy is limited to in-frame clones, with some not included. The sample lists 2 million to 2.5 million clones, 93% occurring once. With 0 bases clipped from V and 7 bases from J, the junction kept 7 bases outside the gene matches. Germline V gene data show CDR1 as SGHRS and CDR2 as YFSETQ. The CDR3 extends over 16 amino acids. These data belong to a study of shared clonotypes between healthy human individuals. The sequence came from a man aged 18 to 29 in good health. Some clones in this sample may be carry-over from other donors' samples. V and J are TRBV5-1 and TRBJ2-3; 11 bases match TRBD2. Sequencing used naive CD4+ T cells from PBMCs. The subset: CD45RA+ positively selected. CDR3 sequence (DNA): TGCGCCAGCAGCTTGGAAGGACTAGCGGGTATGAATACGCAGTATTTT. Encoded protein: CASSLEGLAGMNTQYF. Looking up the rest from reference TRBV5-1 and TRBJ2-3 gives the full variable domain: KAGVTQTPRYLIKTRGQQVTLSCSPISGHRSVSWYQQTPGQGLQFLFEYFSETQRNKGNFPGRFSGRQFSNSRSEMNVSTLELGDSALYLCASSLEGLAGMNTQYFGPGTRLTVL.